Listed here are 26 T cell receptor beta chains from one sample, sequenced in a study of CD8+ T cells in alopecia areata. Regarding treatment: oral pan-JAK inhibitor, 5-10 mg twice daily. As the sequencing template, cDNA was produced by extracting RNA and reverse transcribing it. Sequenced by immunoSEQ multiplex PCR; TCRdb stores in-frame clones only, minus some. This sample yields 270,000 or so clones, of which about three fifths are seen a single time; less than 2% belongs to the top ten. This sample comprised CD4+ T cells sorted from blood, obtained at week 24, from a patient treated with tofacitinib. These receptors were obtained from a human donor with alopecia areata.

In this sample, this clone turned up once. The chain employs TRBV29-1 and TRBJ1-1; D gene uncertain. With 4 bases removed from V and 0 bases from J, the gap between germline ends came to 9 bases. Looked up from germline, CDR1 is SQVTM and CDR2 is ANQGSEA. CDR3 size: 13 residues. The CDR3 protein is CSVVQMMNTEAFF. Here the CDR3 DNA reads TGCAGCGTTGTACAGATGATGAACACTGAAGCTTTCTTT.

This clone was detected once. The rearrangement joins TRBV29-1 to TRBJ2-7; D gene unclear. The CDR3 totals 12 residues. With 4 bases removed from V and 2 bases from J, the gap between germline ends came to 9 bases. CDR1 SQVTM and CDR2 ANQGSEA come from the germline V gene. The DNA of the CDR3 is TGCAGCGTTGGTAGCAGGACCTACGAGCAGTACTTC. The encoded protein is CSVGSRTYEQYF.

The rearrangement joins TRBV14 to TRBJ2-2; TRBD1 agrees at 7 bases. The length of the CDR3 is 15 residues. J was trimmed by 6 bases and V by 4 bases; bases with no gene match: 8. Per the germline V gene, CDR1 is SGHDN and CDR2 is FVKESK. The CDR3 spells CASSLWTGLAGELFF. CDR3 sequence (DNA): TGTGCCAGCAGCCTTTGGACAGGACTCGCCGGGGAGCTGTTTTTT.

The V and J genes are TRBV25-1 and TRBJ2-7; no clear D. There are 14 residues in the CDR3. The ends were cut back, 5 bases at V and 1 base at J, with 12 bases in the middle. The germline V gene has CDR1 MGHDK and CDR2 SYGVNS. The DNA of the CDR3 is TGTGCCAGCAGTCCCAGTGGAGCATCCTACGAGCAGTACTTC. This translates into CASSPSGASYEQYF.

The rearrangement joins TRBV29-1 to TRBJ1-2; TRBD1 matches at 9 bases. Germline trimming cut 7 bases from V and 5 bases from J; bases unmatched to any gene: 8. This CDR3 has 13 amino acids. Germline CDR1 SQVTM, CDR2 ANQGSEA. This CDR3 reads CSAMTGGIYGYTF. CDR3 in DNA: TGCAGCGCCATGACAGGGGGGATTTATGGCTACACCTTC.

The chain joins TRBV29-1 to TRBJ2-5; TRBD1 or TRBD2 may be the D gene (5 bases each). The CDR3 is made up of 13 amino acids. Per germline, CDR1 SQVTM and CDR2 ANQGSEA. Deletions cut 4 bases from V and 4 bases from J, with 13 bases between. This CDR3 is CSVGGRAGETQYF. The CDR3 nucleotides read TGCAGCGTTGGGGGCAGGGCGGGAGAGACCCAGTACTTC.

This clone turned up a few times. The gene calls are TRBV19 and TRBJ2-5, with a weak D call TRBD1 (5 bases). The V end was cut by 3 bases, the J end by 3 bases, with 8 bases between. The CDR3 is made up of 13 amino acids. Germline V gene sequence: CDR1 LNHDA, CDR2 SQIVND (reference sequence). CDR3 nucleotide sequence: TGTGCCAGTAGTATGGGGCAGGAAGAGACCCAGTACTTC. It codes for CASSMGQEETQYF.

This clone has only a few counts. The rearrangement uses TRBV19 and TRBJ1-1; TRBD1 matches 8 bases. The V and J ends lost 4 bases and 4 bases, in that order; junction bases with no gene match: 5. The CDR3 is made up of 14 amino acids. Germline values: CDR1 LNHDA, CDR2 SQIVND (reference sequence). CDR3 nucleotide sequence: TGTGCCAGTAGTAGAGACAGGGGTACCACTGAAGCTTTCTTT. Amino acids: CASSRDRGTTEAFF.

This clone came up a few times. V usage is TRBV7-2 and J usage is TRBJ2-4; no clear D. The ends were cut back, 10 bases at V and 0 bases at J, with 10 bases in the middle. Germline values: CDR1 SGHTA, CDR2 FQGNSA. CDR3 size: 13 residues. The DNA of the CDR3 is TGTGCCACCTCCTTGGTAGCCAAAAACATTCAGTACTTC. Its protein is CATSLVAKNIQYF.

The chain carries TRBV29-1 and TRBJ2-5; 8 positions agree with TRBD1. The end of the DNA fits TRBJ2-7 better, so the J call may be wrong. Germline values: CDR1 SQVTM, CDR2 ANQGSEA. CDR3 length: 11 residues. CDR3 sequence reads: CSVGQGVEQYF. CDR3 bases: TGCAGCGTAGGACAGGGCGTCGAGCAGTACTTC.

The chain combines TRBV5-6 with TRBJ2-7; perhaps D is TRBD1 or TRBD2 (6 bases each). V lost 3 bases to trimming and J lost 3 bases, with 19 bases between them. The V gene's germline CDR1 is SGHDT and CDR2 YYEEEE. This CDR3 comprises 16 residues. CDR3: CASSSRGTWKSYEQYF. The CDR3 DNA follows: TGTGCCAGCAGCTCTCGCGGGACATGGAAGAGCTACGAGCAGTACTTC.

The chain links TRBV29-1 to TRBJ2-7, with 7 nucleotides matching TRBD1. Trimming cost V 7 bases and J 5 bases; bases outside gene matches: 8. This CDR3 has 12 residues. Germline-derived CDR1 and CDR2 are SQVTM and ANQGSEA. This CDR3 reads CSGATGNHEQYF. DNA for the CDR3: TGCAGCGGCGCGACAGGGAACCACGAGCAGTACTTC.

The chain carries TRBV20-1 and TRBJ2-5; perhaps TRBD2 as D (5 bases). Germline V gives CDR1 DFQATT, CDR2 SNEGSKA (reference sequence). The CDR3 has 11 amino acids. The V gene lost 5 bases and the J gene lost 4 bases, with 8 bases spanning the gap. The CDR3 sequence is CSAARGETQYF. The CDR3, as DNA: TGCAGTGCTGCTCGGGGAGAGACCCAGTACTTC.

CDR3 nucleotide sequence: TGTGCCATCAGTCAGGGTAGGGAGGACGAGCAGTACTTC. Protein product: CAISQGREDEQYF. The chain carries TRBV10-3 and TRBJ2-7, with D possibly being TRBD2 (6 bases). The CDR3 is 13 amino acids. The germline V gene has CDR1 ENHRY and CDR2 SYGVKD. Trimming pared 5 bases from V and 5 bases from J, leaving 13 bases between.

The count of this clone is one. The chain couples TRBV10-3 to TRBJ1-6; D gene ambiguous. The V gene lost 2 bases and the J gene lost 10 bases, with 15 bases spanning the gap. The CDR3 consists of 15 residues. CDR1 and CDR2 from the germline V gene are ENHRY and SYGVKD. The DNA for the CDR3 is TGTGCCATCAGTGAGGTATTGGGGTCGAGCTCACCCCTCCACTTT. Translation: CAISEVLGSSSPLHF.

This sequence joins TRBV28 and TRBJ2-3; D possibly corresponds to TRBD2 (6 bases). CDR1 is MDHEN and CDR2 is SYDVKM in the germline V gene. There are 16 residues in the CDR3. V dropped 10 bases and J dropped 2 bases, with 22 bases sitting between them. The CDR3 loop is CATLIPSGGVTDTQYF. CDR3 nucleotides: TGTGCCACCCTTATACCATCCGGAGGGGTCACAGATACGCAGTATTTT.

There are a few counts of this clone. The chain combines TRBV29-1 with TRBJ1-6; D gene ambiguous. The germline V and J ends were trimmed by 6 bases and 0 bases, with 9 bases remaining between them. Germline CDR1 is SQVTM and CDR2 is ANQGSEA. The CDR3 has 14 amino acids. This chain's CDR3 is CSVAKSSYNSPLHF. In DNA, the CDR3 is TGCAGCGTAGCAAAGAGCTCCTATAATTCACCCCTCCACTTT.

The rearrangement joins TRBV20-1 to TRBJ1-1; no firm D call. Germline CDR1 DFQATT, CDR2 SNEGSKA (reference sequence). Trimming cost V 6 bases and J 0 bases, with 5 bases left between them. This CDR3 comprises 11 residues. The CDR3 region has the DNA TGCAGTGCCCAATTGAACACTGAAGCTTTCTTT. This sequence encodes CSAQLNTEAFF.

The CDR3 protein is CASSPGRSNQPQHF. The CDR3 DNA is TGTGCCAGCAGTCCCGGACGGAGCAATCAGCCCCAGCATTTT. This chain uses TRBV27 with TRBJ1-5, with no clear D. Trimming stripped 5 bases from V and 1 base from J, with 9 bases between. Germline V gives CDR1 MNHEY, CDR2 SMNVEV (reference sequence). The CDR3 is 14 residues long.

This chain links TRBV10-3 with TRBJ2-5, with 7 bases aligning to TRBD1. V gave up 9 bases and J gave up 0 bases; unmatched junction bases: 7. The V gene's germline CDR1 is ENHRY and CDR2 SYGVKD. This CDR3 comprises 14 residues. The CDR3 DNA sequence: TGTGCCATAAGGGTAGGACAGGACCAAGAGACCCAGTACTTC. Translating gives CAIRVGQDQETQYF.

The V gene is TRBV2, the J gene TRBJ2-6, with a tentative D call TRBD1 (6 bases). Germline CDR1 is SNHLY and CDR2 is FYNNEI. This CDR3 is 16 amino acids long. The germline V and J ends were trimmed by 11 bases and 0 bases, with 17 bases remaining between them. The CDR3: CARNRQASSGANVLTF. CDR3 DNA: TGTGCCCGGAATAGACAGGCCAGCTCTGGGGCCAACGTCCTGACTTTC.

The gene calls are TRBV29-1 and TRBJ2-3, with D possibly called TRBD1 or TRBD2 (5 bases each). This CDR3 comprises 15 residues. V lost 6 bases, J lost 0 bases, and 16 bases lay in between. The germline V gene encodes CDR1 SQVTM and CDR2 ANQGSEA. In nucleotides, the CDR3 is TGCAGCGTCACCGGGACGGCGGCTAGCACAGATACGCAGTATTTT. It specifies CSVTGTAASTDTQYF.

The chain links TRBV29-1 to TRBJ2-2; D is undetermined. V was cut by 3 bases and J by 5 bases, with 7 bases left in between. Germline assignment: CDR1 SQVTM and CDR2 ANQGSEA. CDR3 length: 12 residues. The CDR3 sequence is CSVDHSTGELFF. CDR3 sequence (DNA): TGCAGCGTTGATCACTCGACCGGGGAGCTGTTTTTT.

The chain couples TRBV5-4 to TRBJ1-6; 8 bases align to TRBD1. The CDR3 length is 16 residues. J lost 10 bases, V lost 2 bases, and 11 bases had no gene match. Looked up from germline, CDR1 is SGHNT and CDR2 is YYREEE (reference sequence). The CDR3 sequence is CASSLEPGQAQSPLHF. The DNA of the CDR3 is TGTGCCAGCAGCTTAGAACCGGGACAGGCCCAGTCACCCCTCCACTTT.

The chain recombines TRBV29-1 with TRBJ1-1; no clear D. Germline values: CDR1 SQVTM, CDR2 ANQGSEA. The CDR3 is 13 residues long. Trimming cost V 5 bases and J 0 bases, with 10 bases left between them. The CDR3 loop reads CSVLRVLNTEAFF. The CDR3 nucleotides read TGCAGCGTTCTAAGGGTTTTGAACACTGAAGCTTTCTTT. The entire variable domain, with the rest obtained from reference TRBV29-1 and TRBJ1-1, is as follows: SAVISQKPSRDICQRGTSLTIQCQVDSQVTMMFWYRQQPGQSLTLIATANQGSEATYESGFVIDKFPISRPNLTFSTLTVSNMSPEDSSIYLCSVLRVLNTEAFFGQGTRLTVV.

This clone has more than one count but fewer than ten. The chain employs TRBV4-1 and TRBJ1-4; D remains unclear. Trimming removed 0 bases at V and 6 bases at J, with 17 bases between. The germline V gene encodes CDR1 MGHRA and CDR2 YSYEKL. This CDR3 is built from 17 residues. The CDR3 DNA sequence: TGCGCCAGCAGCCAAGATCCCCGGATAGGAGGAGATGAAAAACTGTTTTTT. It codes for CASSQDPRIGGDEKLFF.